This T cell receptor beta chain is from a study of vaccination effects on CD4 cells after COVID-19. A note on this clone: The antigen remains undetermined.

After removal of 4 bases from V and 4 bases from J, the junction contained 9 bases not matched to a gene. The CDR3 has 15 residues. From germline, CDR1 is SGHTA and CDR2 FQGNSA. The protocol was immunoSEQ multiplex PCR, while the TCRdb copy is restricted to in-frame clones and leaves out a portion. The data contain about 14,000 clones, less than 85% of them singletons. The study's findings and limits: A shortage of convalescent patients and an absence of early post-infection timepoints characterized the study.

Prior to sequencing, the ViraFEST assay stimulated PBMC with viral peptide pools, which expanded the antigen-specific CD4+ T cells. Cultured cells yielded isolated CD4+ T cells after less than 11 days. According to PCR results, the person was infected with SARS-CoV-2 between March and December 2020. Participants completed two doses of the BNT162b2 or mRNA-1273 vaccine. The specimen was CD4+ T cells from PBMCs cultured with SARS-CoV-2 spike peptides, collected after COVID-19 vaccination. The clonotype originates from a human donor who had a prior SARS-CoV-2 infection. This chain connects TRBV7-2 to TRBJ2-5; TRBD2 aligns across 7 bases. CDR3 nucleotide sequence: TGTGCCAGCAGCTATCAGCGGGGTGGGGGAGAGACCCAGTACTTC. As protein: CASSYQRGGGETQYF.